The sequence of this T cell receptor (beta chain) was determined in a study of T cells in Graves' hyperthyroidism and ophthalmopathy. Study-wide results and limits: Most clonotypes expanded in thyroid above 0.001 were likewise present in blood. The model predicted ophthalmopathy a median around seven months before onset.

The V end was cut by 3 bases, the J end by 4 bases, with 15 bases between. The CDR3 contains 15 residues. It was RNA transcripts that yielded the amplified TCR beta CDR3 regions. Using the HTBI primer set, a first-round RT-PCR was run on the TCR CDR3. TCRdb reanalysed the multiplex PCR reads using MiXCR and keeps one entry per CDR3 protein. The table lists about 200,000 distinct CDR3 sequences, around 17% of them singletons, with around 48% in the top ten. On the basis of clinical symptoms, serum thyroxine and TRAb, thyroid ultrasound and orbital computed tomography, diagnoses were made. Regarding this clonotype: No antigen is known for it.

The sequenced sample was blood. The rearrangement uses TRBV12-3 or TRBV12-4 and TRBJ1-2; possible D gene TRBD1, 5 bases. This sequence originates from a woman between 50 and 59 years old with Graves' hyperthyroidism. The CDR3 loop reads CASSLGPSGGYGYTF. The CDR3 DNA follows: TGTGCCAGCAGTTTGGGGCCCTCGGGGGGCTATGGCTACACCTTC.